The 2 T cell receptor beta chains given below trace back to one sample, sequenced in a study of immune evolution from preneoplasia to lung adenocarcinoma (dated by TCRdb to the early 2020s). Preparation of the library involved the immunoSEQ multiplex PCR assay. The table comes from immuneACCESS by way of TCRdb, which keeps in-frame sequences with V and J called. Part of the clones is missing from these tables; in studies checked, under half for an unresolved V gene and the rest for unknown reasons. The sample table records 8,000 or so clones; about 78% of these occur just once. In total, the top ten clones hold 9% to 9.5% of the sample. Sequencing was performed on FFPE minimally invasive lung adenocarcinoma tissue. This specimen's cell subset or site label, per the study, means: micro-invasive lung adenocarcinoma (MIA). These receptors came from a donor older than 65 with lung adenocarcinoma.

This clone is a singleton in its sample. The rearrangement joins TRBV9 to TRBJ2-7, with D possibly matching TRBD2 (5 bases). V was clipped by 0 bases and J by 6 bases, with 16 bases between them. This CDR3 contains 15 residues. Germline CDR1 reads SGDLS; CDR2 reads YYNGEE. The CDR3 sequence is CASSVVGDAGGEQYF. The DNA for the CDR3 is TGTGCCAGCAGCGTAGTAGGAGACGCCGGAGGCGAGCAGTACTTC.

V usage is TRBV7-9 and J usage is TRBJ2-1; D is possibly TRBD1 (5 bases). The length of the CDR3 is 16 residues. Germline loops: CDR1 SEHNR, CDR2 FQNEAQ (reference sequence). V was shortened by 3 bases and J by 0 bases, with 12 bases between the two germline ends. The chain's CDR3 is CASSFNPRVSYNEQFF. For the CDR3, the DNA is TGTGCCAGCAGCTTTAATCCCAGGGTCTCCTACAATGAGCAGTTCTTC.